The 18 T cell receptor beta chains listed next were all sequenced from one sample in a study of tumor and adjacent non-tumor tissue in lung cancer. The library came from three nested PCR rounds adapted from ARM-PCR protocols. TCRdb used MiXCR to reprocess the multiplex PCR reads, holding one entry per CDR3 protein. This sample yields tens of thousands of distinct CDR3 sequences, of which about 60% are seen a single time; around 21% belongs to the top ten. RNA was extracted from bulk tissue without any cell sorting. Sequencing was carried out using lung tumor tissue. Receptors originate from a man in his forties or fifties with non-small cell lung cancer.

On this clonotype itself: The junction departs from germline at one end; a sequencing error may be responsible. The J gene is TRBJ2-2, the V gene TRBV5-6; 8 nucleotides match TRBD1. CDR3 length: 17 residues. Germline values: CDR1 SGHDT, CDR2 YYEEEE. CDR3 in DNA: TGTGCCAGCAGTCGTCCCGTGACAGGGGTGAACACCGGGGAGTTGTTTTTT. Translating it yields CASSRPVTGVNTGELFF.

This clonotype was observed once. As the CDR3 is not closed by the conserved phenylalanine or tryptophan, this likely results from a read error. CDR3 in amino acids: CASSLGTIGTATQYL. In nucleotides, the CDR3 is TGTGCCAGCAGCTTAGGGACTATCGGTACAGCTACGCAGTATCTT. The chain couples TRBV11-3 to TRBJ2-3; tentative D call: TRBD2 (6 bases). CDR1 is SGHNT and CDR2 is YENEEA in the germline V gene. The CDR3 spans 15 residues.

As concerns this clonotype: One end of the junction is discordant with germline, which a read error may explain. V usage is TRBV11-2 and J usage is TRBJ2-7, with unresolved D. CDR3 length: 13 amino acids. Germline CDR1 SGHAT, CDR2 FQNNGV. CDR3 amino acids: CTSSLDWGSEQYF. The CDR3 nucleotides are TGTACCAGCAGCTTAGACTGGGGTAGCGAGCAGTACTTC.

V is TRBV7-9 and J is TRBJ1-5; no definite D call. The DNA end lines up better with TRBJ2-3; the J call may be wrong. CDR3 length: 18 amino acids. Germline values: CDR1 SEHNR, CDR2 FQNEAQ (reference sequence). Here the CDR3 reads CASSLVAHGKASNQLQYF. CDR3 nucleotides: TGTGCCAGCAGCTTAGTAGCACACGGAAAAGCAAGCAATCAGCTCCAGTATTTT.

Note on this clonotype: With a much larger clone just one base away, this may be a read error. The V call is TRBV4-1, the J call TRBJ2-7; TRBD1 matches 7 bases. CDR3 length: 15 amino acids. The germline gives CDR1 MGHRA, CDR2 YSYEKL. CDR3 region: CARSQGTELLYEQYF. The DNA for the CDR3 is TGCGCCAGGAGCCAAGGGACAGAGCTCTTGTACGAGCAGTACTTC.

Note on this clonotype: No conserved phenylalanine or tryptophan ends this CDR3, so it is likely a read error. The V and J genes are TRBV29-1 and TRBJ2-7, with 10 bases fitting TRBD1. The CDR3 consists of 14 residues. The trim removed 4 bases at V and 2 bases at J, leaving 5 bases unmatched. CDR1 and CDR2 (germline): SQVTM, ANQGSEA. The chain's CDR3 is CSVAGTGDTYEQYL. DNA for the CDR3: TGCAGCGTTGCCGGGACAGGGGATACCTACGAGCAGTACTTA.

With regard to this clonotype: Being one base from a much bigger clone, this may be a read error. The chain couples TRBV4-1 to TRBJ2-7; D remains ambiguous. Germline CDR1 is MGHRA and CDR2 is YSYEKL. V was shortened by 4 bases and J by 1 base, with 17 bases between the two germline ends. The CDR3 spans 16 residues. In DNA form, the CDR3 reads TGCGCCAGCAGCCCCGGACCCAGTCAGGAGTCCTACGAGCAGTACTTC. Amino acids: CASSPGPSQESYEQYF.

In the case of this clonotype: Compared with germline, one end of the junction differs, possibly owing to a read error. J is TRBJ2-6 and V is TRBV4-2; the D gene is possibly TRBD1 (6 bases). The CDR3 contains 16 residues. CDR1 and CDR2 from the germline V gene are LGHNA and YNFKEQ. CDR3 sequence (DNA): TGTGCCAGCGGCCAAGGGCCAGGGGTAGGGGCCAACATCCTGACTTTC. Translated, it gives CASGQGPGVGANILTF.

The rearrangement joins TRBV29-1 to TRBJ1-2; D not resolved. The CDR3 is made up of 10 amino acids. V lost 7 bases, J lost 5 bases, and 8 bases lay in between. The germline V gene has CDR1 SQVTM and CDR2 ANQGSEA. The CDR3 sequence: CSAGEYGYTF. CDR3 DNA: TGCAGCGCTGGGGAGTATGGCTACACCTTC.

Points on this clonotype: This likely comes from a read error, as the CDR3 has no conserved phenylalanine or tryptophan at its end. The rearrangement joins TRBV29-1 to TRBJ2-2; 8 bases fit TRBD1. CDR3 length: 16 residues. Germline-derived CDR1 and CDR2 are SQVTM and ANQGSEA. V was clipped by 5 bases and J by 0 bases; unmatched bases: 8. The CDR3 spells CSVPGTGPSNTGELFL. Written as DNA, the CDR3 is TGCAGCGTTCCCGGGACAGGACCTTCGAACACCGGGGAGCTGTTTCTT.

This clonotype was observed at least ten times. The rearrangement links TRBV6-5 to TRBJ1-5, with TRBD1 as a possible D gene (5 bases). The CDR3 is made up of 15 amino acids. Trimming took off 6 bases at V and 4 bases at J, with 16 bases between the two ends. The germline gives CDR1 MNHEY, CDR2 SVGAGI. The CDR3 region has the DNA TGTGCCAGCAGCCCGGGACCCAGCGGGAATCAGCCCCAGCATTTT. Amino acid sequence: CASSPGPSGNQPQHF.

This clonotype was seen repeatedly, ten times or more. This sequence joins TRBV29-1 and TRBJ1-1; D is uncertain. The V gene lost 5 bases and the J gene lost 7 bases, with 8 bases spanning the gap. The CDR3 is made up of 10 amino acids. Germline values: CDR1 SQVTM, CDR2 ANQGSEA. CDR3 loop: CSVYYSEAFF. DNA for the CDR3: TGCAGCGTTTATTACAGTGAAGCTTTCTTT. The variable domain in full, with the rest retrieved from reference TRBV29-1 and TRBJ1-1, is SAVISQKPSRDICQRGTSLTIQCQVDSQVTMMFWYRQQPGQSLTLIATANQGSEATYESGFVIDKFPISRPNLTFSTLTVSNMSPEDSSIYLCSVYYSEAFFGQGTRLTVV.

In this sample, this clonotype turned up a few times. The gene calls are TRBV7-9 and TRBJ1-5; D possibly corresponds to TRBD1 (5 bases). Germline V gene sequence: CDR1 SEHNR, CDR2 FQNEAQ (reference sequence). The V end lost 3 bases, the J end lost 9 bases, and 12 bases lay between the germline ends. The CDR3 has 13 amino acids. The CDR3 spells CASSLPQGRPQHF. DNA for the CDR3: TGTGCCAGCAGCTTGCCCCAGGGACGGCCCCAGCATTTT.

A note on this clonotype: Sequence at one end of the junction differs from germline and may be a read error. This chain connects TRBV6-5 to TRBJ2-3; D might be TRBD2 (5 bases). The CDR3 contains 17 residues. The germline V gene encodes CDR1 MNHEY and CDR2 SVGAGI. The CDR3 DNA is TGTGTCAGCAGTTACACCCGGAAGGGCGGGAGCACAGATACGCAGTATTTT. Its translation is CVSSYTRKGGSTDTQYF.

Worth noting for this clonotype: One end of the junction varies from germline; a read error may be responsible. The V and J genes are TRBV6-6 and TRBJ2-3; the D gene could be TRBD1 or TRBD2 (5 bases each). The germline CDR1 and CDR2 sequences are MNHNY and SVGAGI (reference sequence). The CDR3 runs to 16 residues. CDR3 in amino acids: CASSYSEQEQGDMQYF. The CDR3 DNA reads as TGTGCCAGCAGTTACTCGGAGCAGGAGCAGGGAGATATGCAGTATTTT.

On this clonotype itself: Since the CDR3 does not end with the conserved phenylalanine or tryptophan, this likely comes from a read error. The V and J genes are TRBV6-6 and TRBJ2-1; D call uncertain. The CDR3 has 15 amino acids. Germline CDR1 is MNHNY and CDR2 is SVGAGI (reference sequence). CDR3 DNA sequence: TGTGCCGGCAGTTACTCCCCTCTGGCCCTGGATGAGCAGTTCCTC. Translating gives CAGSYSPLALDEQFL.

Concerning this clonotype: One junction end disagrees with the germline gene, perhaps due to a read error. The CDR3 nucleotides read TGTGCCAGCAGCCAACCCGTTTGGGAACAGGTACTTATTGAAAAACCGTTTTTT. This sequence encodes CASSQPVWEQVLIEKPFF. The chain is built from TRBV11-2 and TRBJ1-4; TRBD1 might be the D (5 bases). The CDR3 runs 18 residues. The germline gives CDR1 SGHAT, CDR2 FQNNGV.

This clonotype came up many times. The chain carries TRBV29-1 and TRBJ2-5; 7 positions match TRBD1. The CDR3 length is 14 residues. Looked up from germline, CDR1 is SQVTM and CDR2 is ANQGSEA. With 4 bases clipped from V and 1 base from J, the junction kept 6 bases outside the gene matches. This chain's CDR3 is CSVVRGGVQETQYF. In nucleotides, the CDR3 is TGCAGCGTTGTCCGAGGGGGCGTCCAAGAGACCCAGTACTTC.